This TCR beta chain was found in a study of beta chain features in type 1 diabetes. Study observations and caveats: In all four CD4+ subsets, TCRB CDR3 length was significantly, moderately reduced in type 1 diabetes. Type 1 diabetes patients showed fewer insertions and more deletions at VDJ junctions.

V shed 3 bases and J 9 bases; nucleotides not matched to a gene: 6. CDR1 and CDR2 (germline): SGDLS, YYNGEE. The CDR3 has 15 residues. Blood was collected once per donor into heparin, averaging about 0.12 L. Sorting of CD4+ naive, central memory, regulatory and stem cell-like memory cells was performed via CD45RO/CCR7/CD25/CD127/CD95/CD27. The sequenced template was cDNA made from the entire isolated RNA. Profiled with immunoSEQ multiplex PCR; TCRdb holds only in-frame clones, not every one. The sample has about 160,000 clones; 7.8% are singletons. Comment on this clone: Its antigen is unidentified.

Specimen: central memory CD4+ T cells from blood. The chain carries TRBV9 and TRBJ2-1; 13 nucleotides match TRBD2. This receptor was taken from a woman between 40 and 50 years old with type 1 diabetes. The CDR3 sequence: CASSGLAGGSGEQFF. The CDR3 DNA reads as TGTGCCAGCAGCGGACTAGCGGGAGGATCTGGTGAGCAGTTCTTC.